The rows below give T cell receptor beta chains drawn from one sample of a study of cytomegalovirus exposure and HLA in healthy donors. Measured with immunoSEQ multiplex PCR; TCRdb has only the in-frame clones, and not every one. Among tens of thousands of clones listed, about three quarters were seen once. Sequencing was carried out using PBMCs. These receptors were collected from a man between 18 and 29 years old in good health and CMV-seronegative. The CDR3 runs from the conserved cysteine through the conserved F or W. The D gene is left open where the match is weak. Rows give clone size only sometimes, using once, few, many, or a class for an expanded clone.

v_gene,j_gene,abundance,d_gene,CDR3nt,CDR3aa
TRBV5-8,TRBJ2-3,NA,NA,TGTGCCAGCAGCGGGGACGGGGGGCAGGGTACAGATACGCAGTATTTT,CASSGDGGQGTDTQYF
TRBV10-2,TRBJ1-5,NA,NA,TGCGCCAGCAGTGAGAAGGGGGACACGCCCCAGCATTTT,CASSEKGDTPQHF
TRBV4-3,TRBJ2-3,NA,NA,TGCGCCAGCAGCCAACTCTTCACAGATACGCAGTATTTT,CASSQLFTDTQYF
TRBV5-1,TRBJ2-7,NA,TRBD2,TGCGCCAGCAGCTTGGGAGCGGCGGGGGGGAGCTACGAGCAGTACTTC,CASSLGAAGGSYEQYF
TRBV7-6,TRBJ2-3,NA,NA,TGTGCCAGCAGCTTAGAGACTGAAGATACGCAGTATTTT,CASSLETEDTQYF
TRBV11-2,TRBJ2-7,NA,NA,TGTGCCAGCAGCTTAACGAGCGCTTACGAGCAGTACTTC,CASSLTSAYEQYF
TRBV11-3,TRBJ2-1,NA,NA,TGTGCCAGCAGCTTAGGTTTCTCTCCAGGGCGGAGCTCCTACAATGAGCAGTTCTTC,CASSLGFSPGRSSYNEQFF
TRBV28,TRBJ1-1,NA,TRBD1,TGTGCCAGCAGCTTGGACAGGGCTAGGAACACTGAAGCTTTCTTT,CASSLDRARNTEAFF
TRBV9,TRBJ2-3,NA,NA,TGTGCCAGCAGCGCAACTAGCACAGATACGCAGTATTTT,CASSATSTDTQYF
TRBV5-6,TRBJ1-4,NA,NA,TGTGCCAGCAGCTTGCGGCAGGGGTTAACTAATGAAAAACTGTTTTTT,CASSLRQGLTNEKLFF
TRBV27,TRBJ2-1,once,NA,TGTGCCAGCAGTTGGCGGGACTACAATGAGCAGTTCTTC,CASSWRDYNEQFF
TRBV7-3,TRBJ1-3,NA,TRBD1,TGTGCCAGCAGCTTAACAGGGGGCCCCGCTGGAAACACCATATATTTT,CASSLTGGPAGNTIYF
TRBV9,TRBJ2-5,NA,TRBD1,TGTGCCAGCAGCGTAGGTCTAGGGGGCGAAGAGACCCAGTACTTC,CASSVGLGGEETQYF
TRBV7-9,TRBJ2-7,NA,NA,TGTGCCAGCAGCTTAGTTAAATACGAGCAGTACTTC,CASSLVKYEQYF
TRBV5-1,TRBJ1-4,NA,NA,TGCGCCAGCAGCTTGGGGACAACCGCTGAAAAACTGTTTTTT,CASSLGTTAEKLFF
TRBV30,TRBJ1-3,few,TRBD1,TGTGCCTGCGACAGGGGGCTAGGAAACACCATATATTTT,CACDRGLGNTIYF
TRBV7-2,TRBJ2-3,few,NA,TGTGCCAGCAGCTTTCTCCCACAGGGAGGGCGCACAGATACGCAGTATTTT,CASSFLPQGGRTDTQYF
TRBV4-3,TRBJ2-4,NA,TRBD2,TGCGCCAGCAGCCAAGATCGGGAGGGGACGGCCAAAAACATTCAGTACTTC,CASSQDREGTAKNIQYF
TRBV5-6,TRBJ1-2,NA,NA,TGTGCCAGCAGCTTGGCCGGAGGCGGGCGCGACTATGGCTACACCTTC,CASSLAGGGRDYGYTF
TRBV6-4,TRBJ2-3,NA,TRBD1,TGTGCCAGCAGTGCCGTGCCCCCGGGACAGGGCACAGATACGCAGTATTTT,CASSAVPPGQGTDTQYF
TRBV15,TRBJ1-2,NA,TRBD1,TGTGCCACCAGTAGCGACAGGGTGTCTGCTGGCTACACCTTC,CATSSDRVSAGYTF
TRBV9,TRBJ1-2,NA,TRBD1,TGTGCCAGCAGCGCCGGACAGGGGGACGGCTACACCTTC,CASSAGQGDGYTF
TRBV28,TRBJ1-1,NA,NA,TGTGCCAGCAGTTTCCCCGGCGGGGAAGCTTTCTTT,CASSFPGGEAFF
TRBV7-2,TRBJ2-3,NA,NA,TGTGCCAGCAGCTCACAGCTAGATACGCAGTATTTT,CASSSQLDTQYF
TRBV11-1,TRBJ2-5,NA,NA,TGTGCCAGCAGCGCGGACATTGGGGGCATGGAGGAGACCCAGTACTTC,CASSADIGGMEETQYF
TRBV28,TRBJ1-4,NA,TRBD1,TGTGCCAGCAGTTCCGGACAGGGGAGGGAAAAACTGTTTTTT,CASSSGQGREKLFF
TRBV4-2,TRBJ2-2,NA,NA,TGTGCCAGCAGCCAGCCCCCGGGTCGGTTCAACACCGGGGAGCTGTTTTTT,CASSQPPGRFNTGELFF
TRBV19,TRBJ1-4,NA,NA,TGTGCCACCAGGTCCGTAGGACAGCCGAGAACAAATGAAAAACTGTTTTTT,CATRSVGQPRTNEKLFF
TRBV18,TRBJ1-2,NA,TRBD1,TGTGCCAGCTCACCCGTGTCAGGGGGCCACTATGGCTACACCTTC,CASSPVSGGHYGYTF
TRBV2,TRBJ2-7,NA,TRBD1,TGTGCCAGCAGTGACACCGGGACAGACTCCTACGAGCAGTACTTC,CASSDTGTDSYEQYF
TRBV28,TRBJ2-5,once,TRBD2,TGTGCCAGCAGTTTTACGGGCGGGGGGGGGACCCAGTACTTC,CASSFTGGGGTQYF
TRBV9,TRBJ2-5,NA,NA,TGTGCCAGCAGCGTAGCTGAAGAGACCCAGTACTTC,CASSVAEETQYF
TRBV7-2,TRBJ1-2,once,TRBD1,TGTGCCAGCAGCTACCAGGGGGCGCGGGGCTACACCTTC,CASSYQGARGYTF
TRBV18,TRBJ2-3,NA,NA,TGTGCCAGCTCACCGGGGGGGGCGTCGATGGCCACAGATACGCAGTATTTT,CASSPGGASMATDTQYF
TRBV5-6,TRBJ1-1,NA,NA,TGTGCCAGCAGCCCCGGGGGGACAGAAGCTTTCTTT,CASSPGGTEAFF